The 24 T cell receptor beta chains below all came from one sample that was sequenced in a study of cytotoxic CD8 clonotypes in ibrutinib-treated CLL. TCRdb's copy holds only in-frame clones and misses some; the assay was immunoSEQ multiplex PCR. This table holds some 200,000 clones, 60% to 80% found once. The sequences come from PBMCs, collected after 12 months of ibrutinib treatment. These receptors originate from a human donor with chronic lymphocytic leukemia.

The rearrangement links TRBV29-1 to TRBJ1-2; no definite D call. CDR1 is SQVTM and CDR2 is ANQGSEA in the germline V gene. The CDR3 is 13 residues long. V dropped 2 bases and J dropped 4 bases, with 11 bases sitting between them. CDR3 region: CSVERAAPYGYTF. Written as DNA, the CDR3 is TGCAGCGTTGAACGGGCGGCCCCCTATGGCTACACCTTC.

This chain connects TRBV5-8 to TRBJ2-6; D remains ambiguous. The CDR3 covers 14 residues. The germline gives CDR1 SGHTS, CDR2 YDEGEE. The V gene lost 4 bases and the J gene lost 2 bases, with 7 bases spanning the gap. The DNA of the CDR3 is TGTGCCAGCAGCCCCCCCCCTGGGGCCAACGTCCTGACTTTC. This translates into CASSPPPGANVLTF.

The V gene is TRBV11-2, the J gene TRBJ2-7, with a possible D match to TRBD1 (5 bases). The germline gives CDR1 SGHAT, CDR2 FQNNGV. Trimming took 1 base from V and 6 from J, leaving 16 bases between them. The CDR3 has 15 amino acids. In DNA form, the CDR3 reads TGTGCCAGCAGCTTAGCGGCAGGGCCCCCGGGCGAGCAGTACTTC. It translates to CASSLAAGPPGEQYF.

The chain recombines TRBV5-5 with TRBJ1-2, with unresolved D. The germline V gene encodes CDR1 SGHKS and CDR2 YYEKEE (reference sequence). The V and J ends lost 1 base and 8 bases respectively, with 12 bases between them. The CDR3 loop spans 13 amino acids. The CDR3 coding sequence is TGTGCCAGCAGCTTGAACTGGGCGAAGGGCTACACCTTC. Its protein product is CASSLNWAKGYTF.

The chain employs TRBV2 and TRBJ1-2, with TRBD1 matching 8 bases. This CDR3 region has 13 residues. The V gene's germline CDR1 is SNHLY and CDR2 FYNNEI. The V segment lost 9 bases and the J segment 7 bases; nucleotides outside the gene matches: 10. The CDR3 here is CASTDRGLGGYTF. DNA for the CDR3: TGTGCCAGTACCGACAGGGGTCTAGGTGGCTACACCTTC.

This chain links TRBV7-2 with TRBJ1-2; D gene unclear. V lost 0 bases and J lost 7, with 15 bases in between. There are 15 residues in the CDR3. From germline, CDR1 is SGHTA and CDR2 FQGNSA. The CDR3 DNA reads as TGTGCCAGCAGCTTAGCGCCAGTTGAGGGAGCTGGCTACACCTTC. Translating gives CASSLAPVEGAGYTF.

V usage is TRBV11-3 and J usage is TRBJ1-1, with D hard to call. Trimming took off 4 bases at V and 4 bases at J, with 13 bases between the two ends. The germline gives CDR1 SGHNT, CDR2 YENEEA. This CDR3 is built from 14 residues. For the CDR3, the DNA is TGTGCCAGCAGCTCCACCGGGGATTCCACTGAAGCTTTCTTT. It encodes CASSSTGDSTEAFF.

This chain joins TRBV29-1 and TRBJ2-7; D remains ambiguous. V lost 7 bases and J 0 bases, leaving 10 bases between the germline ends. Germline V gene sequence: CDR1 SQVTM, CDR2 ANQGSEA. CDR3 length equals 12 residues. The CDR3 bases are TGCAGCGCCAGTTTCAACTCCTACGAGCAGTACTTC. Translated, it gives CSASFNSYEQYF.

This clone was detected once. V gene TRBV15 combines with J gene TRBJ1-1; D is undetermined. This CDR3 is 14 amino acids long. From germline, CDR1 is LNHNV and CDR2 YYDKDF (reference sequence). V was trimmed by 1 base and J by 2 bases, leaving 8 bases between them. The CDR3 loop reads CATSRGNGNTEAFF. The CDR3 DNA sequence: TGTGCCACCAGCAGAGGAAATGGAAACACTGAAGCTTTCTTT.

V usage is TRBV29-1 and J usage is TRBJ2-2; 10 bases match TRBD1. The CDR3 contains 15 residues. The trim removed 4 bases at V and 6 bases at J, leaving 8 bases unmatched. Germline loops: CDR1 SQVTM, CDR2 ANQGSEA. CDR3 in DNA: TGCAGCGTTGGGGGACAGGGGTATCATCCCGGGGAGCTGTTTTTT. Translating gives CSVGGQGYHPGELFF.

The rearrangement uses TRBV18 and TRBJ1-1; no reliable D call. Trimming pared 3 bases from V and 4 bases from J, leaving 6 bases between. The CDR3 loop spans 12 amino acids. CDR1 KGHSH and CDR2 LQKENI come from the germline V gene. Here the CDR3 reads CASSPRVTEAFF. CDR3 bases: TGTGCCAGCTCACCGCGAGTCACTGAAGCTTTCTTT.

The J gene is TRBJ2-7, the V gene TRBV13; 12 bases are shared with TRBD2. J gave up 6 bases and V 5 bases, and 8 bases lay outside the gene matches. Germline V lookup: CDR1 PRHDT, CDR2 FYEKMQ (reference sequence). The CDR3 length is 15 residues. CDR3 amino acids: CASSVRLAGVAEQYF. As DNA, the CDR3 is TGTGCCAGCAGCGTCCGACTAGCGGGAGTCGCCGAGCAGTACTTC.

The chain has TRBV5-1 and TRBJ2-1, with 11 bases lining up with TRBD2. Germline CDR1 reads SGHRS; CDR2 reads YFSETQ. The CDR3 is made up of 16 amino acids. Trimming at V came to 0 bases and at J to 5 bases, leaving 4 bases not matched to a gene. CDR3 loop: CASSLGTSGGNNEQFF. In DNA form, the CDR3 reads TGCGCCAGCAGCTTGGGCACTAGCGGGGGAAACAATGAGCAGTTCTTC. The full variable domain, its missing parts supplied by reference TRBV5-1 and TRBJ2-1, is KAGVTQTPRYLIKTRGQQVTLSCSPISGHRSVSWYQQTPGQGLQFLFEYFSETQRNKGNFPGRFSGRQFSNSRSEMNVSTLELGDSALYLCASSLGTSGGNNEQFFGPGTRLTVL.

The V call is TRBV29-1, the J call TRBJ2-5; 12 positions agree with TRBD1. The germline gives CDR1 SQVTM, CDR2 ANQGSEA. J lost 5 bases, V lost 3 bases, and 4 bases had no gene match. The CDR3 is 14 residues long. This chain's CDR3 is CSVEGTGGKETQYF. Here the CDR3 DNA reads TGCAGCGTTGAGGGGACAGGGGGCAAGGAGACCCAGTACTTC.

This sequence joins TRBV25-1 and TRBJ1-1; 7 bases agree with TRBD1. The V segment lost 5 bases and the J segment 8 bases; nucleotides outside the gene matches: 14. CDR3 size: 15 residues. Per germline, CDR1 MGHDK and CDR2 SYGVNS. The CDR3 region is CASSPRQGPLQEAFF. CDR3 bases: TGTGCCAGCAGTCCAAGACAGGGTCCCCTGCAGGAAGCTTTCTTT.

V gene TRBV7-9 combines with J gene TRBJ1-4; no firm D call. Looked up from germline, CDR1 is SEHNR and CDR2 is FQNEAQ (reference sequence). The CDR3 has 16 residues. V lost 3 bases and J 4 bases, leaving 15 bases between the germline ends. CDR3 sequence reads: CASSFNDVRFNEKLFF. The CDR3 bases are TGTGCCAGCAGCTTCAACGACGTCCGGTTTAATGAAAAACTGTTTTTT.

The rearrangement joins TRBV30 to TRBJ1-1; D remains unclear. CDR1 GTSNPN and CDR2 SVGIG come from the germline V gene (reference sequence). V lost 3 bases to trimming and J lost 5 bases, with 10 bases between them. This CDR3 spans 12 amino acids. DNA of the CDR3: TGTGCCTGGAGGAGGGAGTTGACTGAAGCTTTCTTT. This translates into CAWRRELTEAFF.

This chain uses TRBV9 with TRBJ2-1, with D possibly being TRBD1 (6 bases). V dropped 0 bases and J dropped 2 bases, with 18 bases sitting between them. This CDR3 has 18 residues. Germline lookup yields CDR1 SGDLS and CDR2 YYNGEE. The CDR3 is CASSVEVASPGAYNEQFF. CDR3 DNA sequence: TGTGCCAGCAGCGTAGAGGTGGCTAGCCCAGGGGCCTACAATGAGCAGTTCTTC.

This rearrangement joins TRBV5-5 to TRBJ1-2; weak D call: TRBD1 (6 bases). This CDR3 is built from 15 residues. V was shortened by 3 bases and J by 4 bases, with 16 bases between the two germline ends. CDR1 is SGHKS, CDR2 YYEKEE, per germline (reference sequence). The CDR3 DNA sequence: TGTGCCAGCAGCTCACGGACAGATCCGAGCTATGGCTACACCTTC. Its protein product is CASSSRTDPSYGYTF.

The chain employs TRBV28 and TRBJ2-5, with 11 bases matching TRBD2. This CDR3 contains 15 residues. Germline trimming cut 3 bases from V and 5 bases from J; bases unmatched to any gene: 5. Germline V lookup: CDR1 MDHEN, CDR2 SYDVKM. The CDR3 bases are TGTGCCAGCAGTTTGATAGCGGGAGGGGGCGAGACCCAGTACTTC. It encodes CASSLIAGGGETQYF.

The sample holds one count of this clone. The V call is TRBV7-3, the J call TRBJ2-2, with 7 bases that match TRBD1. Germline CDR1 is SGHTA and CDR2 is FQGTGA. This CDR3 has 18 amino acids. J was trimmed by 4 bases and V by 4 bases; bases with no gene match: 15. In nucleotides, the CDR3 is TGTGCCAGCAGCTCAGAGGGGGCAACTGGGCCGACCACCGGGGAGCTGTTTTTT. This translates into CASSSEGATGPTTGELFF.

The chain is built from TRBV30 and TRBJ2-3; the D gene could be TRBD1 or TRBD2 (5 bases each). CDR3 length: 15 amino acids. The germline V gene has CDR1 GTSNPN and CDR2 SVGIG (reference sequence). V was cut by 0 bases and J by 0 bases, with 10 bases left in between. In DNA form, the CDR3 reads TGTGCCTGGAGTGTACGGGGCTGGAGCACAGATACGCAGTATTTT. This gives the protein CAWSVRGWSTDTQYF.

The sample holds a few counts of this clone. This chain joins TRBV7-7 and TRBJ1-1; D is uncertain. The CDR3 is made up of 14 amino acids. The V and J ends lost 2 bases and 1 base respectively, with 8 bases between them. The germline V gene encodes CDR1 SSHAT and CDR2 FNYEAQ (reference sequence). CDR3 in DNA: TGTGCCAGCAGCTTAATTGAGCAGAACACTGAAGCTTTCTTT. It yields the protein CASSLIEQNTEAFF.

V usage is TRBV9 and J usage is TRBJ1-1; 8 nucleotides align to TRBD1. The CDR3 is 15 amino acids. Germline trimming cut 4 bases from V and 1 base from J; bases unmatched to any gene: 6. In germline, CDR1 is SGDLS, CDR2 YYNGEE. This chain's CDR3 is CASSPRTGQNTEAFF. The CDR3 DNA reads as TGTGCCAGCAGCCCGAGGACAGGGCAGAACACTGAAGCTTTCTTT.